This record looks at one T cell receptor (beta chain) sequence and its context. In terms of age and location, participants ranged from about 18 to 95 years and lived in approximately 24 US areas. This sample was taken from a study of blood T cell repertoires in COVID-19. The CDR3 length is 12 residues. V was shortened by 2 bases and J by 2 bases, with 5 bases between the two germline ends. The germline CDR1 and CDR2 sequences are SGHDT and YYEEEE. The authors' processing: Nucleated cell counts were estimated from reference gene primer amplification. Clones were sequenced by immunoSEQ multiplex PCR, and TCRdb holds only the in-frame ones, with some missing. V and J calls plus clone size are reproduced from that table; the DNA served to infer D and trimming. Of roughly 400,000 clones detected, nearly 90% appear once; the ten largest clones hold approximately 1.3%.

V usage is TRBV5-6 and J usage is TRBJ2-7; D is unclear. The receptor was derived from a woman between 18 and 29 years old who had been exposed to COVID-19. The source material was PBMCs or T cells enriched from blood (not recorded which). The chain's CDR3 is CASSLEPYEQYF. CDR3 sequence (DNA): TGTGCCAGCAGCTTAGAGCCCTACGAGCAGTACTTC.